This T cell receptor (beta chain) comes out of a study of blood T cell repertoires in COVID-19. Study in general: Acute and convalescent COVID-19 specimens originated in the United States, Italy and Spain.

Across 24 US areas, participants ranged in age from about 18 to 90 years. In assigning cohorts, the study relied on participant-reported clinical history. Methods used by the authors: For nucleated cells, counts were estimated from reference gene primer amplification. The data were produced by immunoSEQ multiplex PCR, yet TCRdb's version contains in-frame clones alone and is incomplete. The V and J calls and clone size come from that table; D and trimming were worked out from the DNA. The data contain a few hundred thousand clones, 87% of them singletons. V was shortened by 3 bases and J by 4 bases, with 13 bases between the two germline ends. CDR3 length: 14 residues. Germline CDR1 is SGDLS and CDR2 is YYNGEE.

This receptor was identified in a man younger than 35 with acute COVID-19. Source material: PBMCs or T cells enriched from blood (not recorded which). The rearrangement uses TRBV9 and TRBJ1-2; TRBD1 might be the D (6 bases). CDR3 nucleotides: TGTGCCAGCAGCGCCCGGGACATGCGCTATGGCTACACCTTC. Its protein product is CASSARDMRYGYTF.